This entry lists 9 T cell receptor beta chains sequenced from one sample in a study of TIL therapy for anti-PD-1-resistant metastatic lung cancer. This was the immunoSEQ v3 assay. Repertoires were generated with immunoSEQ multiplex PCR, while TCRdb's copy carries only in-frame clones and drops some. The sample includes tens of thousands of clones, about nine tenths of them seen just once. The time point was: pre-treatment sample, taken before nivolumab and TIL therapy. The sequencing here drew on blood, taken at baseline. These TCRs come from a person between 25 and 80 years old with non-small cell lung cancer.

The chain combines TRBV4-1 with TRBJ2-3; D unclear. Looked up from germline, CDR1 is MGHRA and CDR2 is YSYEKL. This CDR3 has 13 amino acids. V was shortened by 6 bases and J by 0 bases, with 7 bases between the two germline ends. This CDR3 is CASRQTSTDTQYF. The CDR3 DNA reads as TGCGCCAGCAGACAAACTAGCACAGATACGCAGTATTTT.

This sequence joins TRBV12-3 or TRBV12-4 and TRBJ1-3; D gene ambiguous. V dropped 10 bases and J dropped 0 bases, with 7 bases sitting between them. The CDR3 has 12 residues. The CDR3 is CATRSSGNTIYF. In DNA, the CDR3 is TGTGCCACCCGCAGCTCTGGAAACACCATATATTTT.

The CDR3 loop is CAWKGPGEKLFF. CDR3 DNA: TGTGCCTGGAAAGGCCCGGGTGAAAAACTGTTTTTT. The gene calls are TRBV30 and TRBJ1-4, with D uncertain. Germline-derived CDR1 and CDR2 are GTSNPN and SVGIG (reference sequence). Trimming stripped 4 bases from V and 7 bases from J, with 10 bases between. The CDR3 length is 12 residues.

The chain couples TRBV9 to TRBJ2-3; D ambiguous. The CDR3 consists of 12 residues. In germline, CDR1 is SGDLS, CDR2 YYNGEE. Trimming shortened V by 4 bases and J by 2 bases, and 5 bases separated the two germline ends. CDR3 coding DNA: TGTGCCAGCAGCTCAACCACAGATACGCAGTATTTT. Protein: CASSSTTDTQYF. The full variable domain, rest sourced from reference TRBV9 and TRBJ2-3, is DSGVTQTPKHLITATGQRVTLRCSPRSGDLSVYWYQQSLDQGLQFLIQYYNGEERAKGNILERFSAQQFPDLHSELNLSSLELGDSALYFCASSSTTDTQYFGPGTRLTVL.

This sequence joins TRBV4-1 and TRBJ2-5; 9 positions agree with TRBD2. J gave up 13 bases and V 0 bases, and 6 bases lay outside the gene matches. The germline CDR1 and CDR2 sequences are MGHRA and YSYEKL. The CDR3 is 13 residues long. Written as DNA, the CDR3 is TGCGCCAGCAGCCAAGATCTTAGCGGGAGCGGGTACTTC. Its translation: CASSQDLSGSGYF.

The genes are TRBV2 and TRBJ2-5; 11 bases map to TRBD1. J was trimmed by 5 bases and V by 6 bases; bases with no gene match: 8. CDR1 is SNHLY, CDR2 FYNNEI, per germline. The CDR3 loop spans 15 amino acids. The CDR3 reads CASRSLGQGAETQYF. The CDR3 DNA is TGTGCCAGCAGATCCTTAGGACAGGGGGCTGAGACCCAGTACTTC.

The chain is built from TRBV27 and TRBJ1-6; D gene unclear. Trimming pared 6 bases from V and 5 bases from J, leaving 5 bases between. This CDR3 has 12 amino acids. The germline V gene has CDR1 MNHEY and CDR2 SMNVEV (reference sequence). The CDR3 DNA reads TGTGCCAGCAGCCAGAATAATTCACCCCTCCACTTT. Translated, it gives CASSQNNSPLHF.

This sequence joins TRBV7-8 and TRBJ1-5; 8 bases line up with TRBD1. CDR1 is SGHVS and CDR2 is FQNEAQ in the germline V gene. There are 19 residues in the CDR3. Trimming at V came to 0 bases and at J to 0 bases, leaving 10 bases not matched to a gene. CDR3 sequence: CASSLAPPGQAISNQPQHF. The CDR3 DNA reads TGTGCCAGCAGCTTAGCCCCACCGGGACAGGCGATTAGCAATCAGCCCCAGCATTTT.

This chain links TRBV9 with TRBJ2-2, with 8 bases fitting TRBD2. In germline, CDR1 is SGDLS, CDR2 YYNGEE. The CDR3 is made up of 17 amino acids. V shed 4 bases, J shed 5 bases, and the junction held 13 bases outside the gene matches. CDR3 sequence (DNA): TGTGCCAGCAGCCCAAGAAGCGGGGGACATTTTACCGGGGAGCTGTTTTTT. It encodes CASSPRSGGHFTGELFF.